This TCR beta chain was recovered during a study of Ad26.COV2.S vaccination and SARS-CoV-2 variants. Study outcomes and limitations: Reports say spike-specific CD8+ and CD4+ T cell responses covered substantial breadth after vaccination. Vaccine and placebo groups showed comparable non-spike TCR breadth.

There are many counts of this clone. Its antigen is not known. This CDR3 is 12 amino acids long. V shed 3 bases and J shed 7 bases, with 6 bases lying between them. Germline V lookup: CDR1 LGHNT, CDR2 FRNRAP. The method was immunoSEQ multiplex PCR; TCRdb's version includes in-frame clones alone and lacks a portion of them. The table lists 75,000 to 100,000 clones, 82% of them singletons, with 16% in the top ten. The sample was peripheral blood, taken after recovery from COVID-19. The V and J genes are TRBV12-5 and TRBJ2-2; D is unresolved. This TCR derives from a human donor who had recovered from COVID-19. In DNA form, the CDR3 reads TGTGCTAGTGGTTTTGAAGGCGGGGAGCTGTTTTTT. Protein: CASGFEGGELFF.